Presented here are 17 T cell receptor beta chains from one specimen sequenced in a study of blood T cell repertoires in COVID-19. The protocol was immunoSEQ multiplex PCR, while the TCRdb copy is restricted to in-frame clones and leaves out a portion. The sample includes around 170,000 clones, under 90% seen only once; the top ten take roughly 8%. The sample was PBMCs or T cells enriched from blood (not recorded which). These receptors came from a woman between 50 and 59 years old who had recovered from COVID-19.

In its sample, this clone was seen once. CDR3 sequence: CASSQEGVDRENIQYF. As DNA, the CDR3 is TGCGCCAGCAGCCAAGAAGGGGTGGACCGAGAAAACATTCAGTACTTC. This rearrangement joins TRBV4-1 to TRBJ2-4; tentatively, D is TRBD1 (5 bases). Trimming stripped 0 bases from V and 5 bases from J, with 14 bases between. Germline CDR1 is MGHRA and CDR2 is YSYEKL. The CDR3 runs 16 residues.

This clone was seen only a few times. This chain joins TRBV7-2 and TRBJ1-2; D gene ambiguous. The length of the CDR3 is 12 residues. Germline V gives CDR1 SGHTA, CDR2 FQGNSA. The V gene lost 8 bases and the J gene lost 1 base, with 8 bases spanning the gap. CDR3 loop: CASAQDNYGYTF. CDR3 bases: TGTGCCAGCGCGCAGGATAACTATGGCTACACCTTC. Complete variable domain (other parts from reference TRBV7-2 and TRBJ1-2): GAGVSQSPSNKVTEKGKDVELRCDPISGHTALYWYRQSLGQGLEFLIYFQGNSAPDKSGLPSDRFSAERTGGSVSTLTIQRTQQEDSAVYLCASAQDNYGYTFGSGTRLTVV.

The chain joins TRBV28 to TRBJ2-3; the match to TRBD2 covers 7 bases. Germline CDR1 is MDHEN and CDR2 is SYDVKM. This CDR3 region has 16 residues. Germline trimming cut 5 bases from V and 2 bases from J; bases unmatched to any gene: 10. CDR3 in amino acids: CASSTDGGGITDTQYF. In DNA, the CDR3 is TGTGCCAGCAGTACAGACGGGGGAGGGATCACAGATACGCAGTATTTT.

The chain has TRBV28 and TRBJ1-5, with D tentatively TRBD1 (5 bases). V lost 4 bases and J lost 6, with 10 bases in between. The CDR3 loop spans 13 amino acids. Germline loops: CDR1 MDHEN, CDR2 SYDVKM. CDR3 coding DNA: TGTGCCAGCAGTTCAGGGTGGTTTCAGCCCCAGCATTTT. Its translation: CASSSGWFQPQHF.

This clone has a single count. The sample holds other DNA sequences that translate to the same CDR3. The rearrangement links TRBV11-3 to TRBJ2-7; no definite D call. V shed 4 bases and J shed 3 bases, with 4 bases lying between them. Germline lookup yields CDR1 SGHNT and CDR2 YENEEA. There are 11 residues in the CDR3. DNA of the CDR3: TGTGCCAGCAGCTCCCTCTACGAGCAGTACTTC. This encodes CASSSLYEQYF. The whole variable domain, remainder taken from reference TRBV11-3 and TRBJ2-7, is EAGVVQSPRYKIIEKKQPVAFWCNPISGHNTLYWYLQNLGQGPELLIRYENEEAVDDSQLPKDRFSAERLKGVDSTLKIQPAELGDSAVYLCASSSLYEQYFGPGTRLTVT.

The gene calls are TRBV6-1 and TRBJ1-4; TRBD1 aligns across 8 bases. From germline, CDR1 is MNHNS and CDR2 SASEGT. The CDR3 has 15 residues. V trimming: 3 bases; J trimming: 10 bases; junction bases outside the gene matches: 10. This CDR3 reads CASSESSTGAGKLFF. The CDR3 bases are TGTGCCAGCAGTGAGTCGTCGACAGGGGCGGGAAAACTGTTTTTT.

Here the CDR3 reads CASRPDRGRTGELFF. CDR3 nucleotides: TGTGCCAGCAGACCAGACAGGGGAAGAACCGGGGAGCTGTTTTTT. The rearrangement joins TRBV7-2 to TRBJ2-2, with TRBD1 identical over 8 bases. In germline, CDR1 is SGHTA, CDR2 FQGNSA. The CDR3 sequence is 15 residues long. V was pared by 6 bases and J by 5 bases, with 8 bases of the junction left unmatched.

The chain employs TRBV27 and TRBJ2-7, with a weak D call TRBD1 (6 bases). V gave up 3 bases and J gave up 2 bases, with 8 bases separating them. The CDR3 spans 13 residues. Germline assignment: CDR1 MNHEY and CDR2 SMNVEV (reference sequence). The CDR3 coding sequence is TGTGCCAGCAGTTTGGGACATACCTACGAGCAGTACTTC. Its protein product is CASSLGHTYEQYF.

This clone has just one count. CDR3: CASSQDQGTEAFF. CDR3 DNA: TGTGCCAGCTCACAGGACCAGGGAACTGAAGCTTTCTTT. J is TRBJ1-1 and V is TRBV18, with a tentative D call TRBD1 (5 bases). The CDR3 extends over 13 amino acids. Germline-derived CDR1 and CDR2 are KGHSH and LQKENI. Deletions cut 4 bases from V and 5 bases from J, with 11 bases between.

CDR3 region: CASSWTGTPIRSNQPQHF. CDR3 bases: TGTGCCAGTAGCTGGACCGGGACACCTATTCGTAGCAATCAGCCCCAGCATTTT. The rearrangement uses TRBV19 and TRBJ1-5; the D gene is possibly TRBD1 (6 bases). The V gene's germline CDR1 is LNHDA and CDR2 SQIVND (reference sequence). This CDR3 has 18 amino acids. The germline V and J ends were trimmed by 6 bases and 0 bases, with 21 bases remaining between them.

The V call is TRBV7-9, the J call TRBJ2-5; 10 bases match TRBD2. With V trimmed by 3 bases and J by 5 bases, 12 bases remained unmatched. CDR3 length: 17 residues. The germline V gene encodes CDR1 SEHNR and CDR2 FQNEAQ (reference sequence). As DNA, the CDR3 is TGTGCCAGCAGCTTTTCACTGGGGCTAGCGGGAGTTGAGACCCAGTACTTC. It translates to CASSFSLGLAGVETQYF.

This clone was counted ten times or more. The chain links TRBV19 to TRBJ2-1; D is ambiguous. The CDR3 contains 12 residues. The germline CDR1 and CDR2 sequences are LNHDA and SQIVND (reference sequence). V lost 5 bases and J lost 13, with 15 bases in between. The CDR3 sequence: CASSELDSSQFF. DNA of the CDR3: TGTGCCAGTAGTGAACTTGATAGCTCCCAGTTCTTC.

V and J are TRBV29-1 and TRBJ1-1; a possible D gene is TRBD1 (6 bases). The CDR3 has 13 residues. V lost 7 bases, J lost 3 bases, and 15 bases lay in between. Germline V CDR1 and CDR2: SQVTM, ANQGSEA. CDR3 in DNA: TGCAGCGGTCACAGGGTATTGCACACTGAAGCTTTCTTT. This encodes CSGHRVLHTEAFF.

The chain links TRBV6-2 or TRBV6-3 to TRBJ1-6, with D tentatively TRBD1 (5 bases). The CDR3 consists of 16 residues. Trimming pared 0 bases from V and 9 bases from J, leaving 15 bases between. Germline-derived CDR1 and CDR2 are MNHEY and SVGEGT. For the CDR3, the DNA is TGTGCCAGCAGTTACTCCTCTTCGGGGGTCTCTTCACCCCTCCACTTT. Its translation is CASSYSSSGVSSPLHF.

This clone was found a few times. The genes are TRBV3-1 (or the pseudogene TRBV3-2) and TRBJ2-7; the D is unclear. V lost 4 bases, J lost 2 bases, and 12 bases lay in between. The CDR3 consists of 14 residues. The germline V gene has CDR1 LGHDT and CDR2 YNNKEL (reference sequence). The CDR3, as DNA: TGTGCCAGCAGCCGAACGCCCCAGGCCTACGAGCAGTACTTC. Translation: CASSRTPQAYEQYF.

There are many counts of this clone. The chain joins TRBV7-9 to TRBJ1-2; D gene uncertain. Germline V gene sequence: CDR1 SEHNR, CDR2 FQNEAQ (reference sequence). The CDR3 runs 11 residues. V was cut by 4 bases and J by 7 bases, with 7 bases left in between. The CDR3 coding sequence is TGTGCCAGCAGCTACGAGGGTGGCTACACCTTC. Translating it yields CASSYEGGYTF.

The V gene is TRBV5-5, the J gene TRBJ2-4; 9 positions agree with TRBD1. J gave up 7 bases and V 4 bases, and 3 bases lay outside the gene matches. From germline, CDR1 is SGHKS and CDR2 YYEKEE (reference sequence). The CDR3 has 13 amino acids. The CDR3 nucleotides are TGTGCCAGCAGCGGAGGACAGGGGAACATTCAGTACTTC. Translated, it gives CASSGGQGNIQYF.